A selection of T cell receptor beta chains follows, all from one sample in a study of a mutant IDH1 vaccine in newly diagnosed glioma. Data came from immunoSEQ multiplex PCR; TCRdb stores just in-frame clones and leaves some out. The table includes some 38,000 clones, roughly 92% detected once. The specimen comprised PBMCs, sampled from a glioma patient treated with radiotherapy, temozolomide or both. The receptor set was obtained from a man between 18 and 29 years old with glioma. Both conserved end residues are trimmed from each CDR3. Each record gives: J gene, V gene, CDR3 protein.

J gene: TRBJ2-5; V gene: TRBV6-5; CDR3 protein: ASRKGETQY
J gene: TRBJ2-7; V gene: TRBV7-2; CDR3 protein: ASSPAGGYYEQY
J gene: TRBJ1-4; V gene: TRBV29-1; CDR3 protein: SVGLGTAFNEKLF
J gene: TRBJ2-7; V gene: TRBV5-6; CDR3 protein: ASSLIRDKITYEQY
J gene: TRBJ2-7; V gene: TRBV6-5; CDR3 protein: ASRLQGAQY
J gene: TRBJ1-2; V gene: TRBV15; CDR3 protein: ATSNRTGKSYGYT
J gene: TRBJ2-7; V gene: TRBV7-2; CDR3 protein: ASSARTGYEQY
J gene: TRBJ2-7; V gene: TRBV29-1; CDR3 protein: SVEDGRSYEQY
J gene: TRBJ1-5; V gene: TRBV6-5; CDR3 protein: ASSKTGKVMEPQH
J gene: TRBJ2-7; V gene: TRBV4-3; CDR3 protein: ASSQDPGGPYEQY
J gene: TRBJ2-1; V gene: TRBV19; CDR3 protein: ASSRRRGNSYNEQF
J gene: TRBJ2-5; V gene: TRBV15; CDR3 protein: ATSSGGGWGPGEETQY
J gene: TRBJ2-2; V gene: TRBV2; CDR3 protein: ASNSRGTGGRGELF
J gene: TRBJ2-7; V gene: TRBV5-1; CDR3 protein: ASSLGPGLAGVEQY
J gene: TRBJ1-5; V gene: TRBV18; CDR3 protein: ASSPSGQNQPQH
J gene: TRBJ2-1; V gene: TRBV7-9; CDR3 protein: ASSLVGAVEQF
J gene: TRBJ2-1; V gene: TRBV2; CDR3 protein: ASSHRGGEQF
J gene: TRBJ1-5; V gene: TRBV4-2; CDR3 protein: ASSQDLGGAWNQPQH